These 13 T cell receptor beta chains originate from one sample sequenced in a study of control samples from healthy donors and cancer patients. Sequencing was performed with immunoSEQ multiplex PCR; in TCRdb, only in-frame clones are kept and a portion is missing. The repertoire holds 150,000 or so clones, just over 85% seen once, with more than 1.5% in the top ten. Input material: blood. These receptors were collected from a man between 18 and 29 years old in good health.

This chain joins TRBV2 and TRBJ1-1, with D possibly TRBD1 on 6 matching bases. The length of the CDR3 is 14 residues. CDR1 is SNHLY, CDR2 FYNNEI, per germline. V lost 6 bases and J lost 0, with 11 bases in between. The CDR3 bases are TGTGCCAGCAGAGATGACAGGATGAACACTGAAGCTTTCTTT. Protein: CASRDDRMNTEAFF.

This sequence joins TRBV13 and TRBJ2-2; either TRBD1 or TRBD2 may supply D (5 bases each). The CDR3 runs 19 residues. The V gene's germline CDR1 is PRHDT and CDR2 FYEKMQ (reference sequence). The V gene lost 2 bases and the J gene lost 5 bases, with 24 bases spanning the gap. The CDR3 DNA sequence: TGTGCCAGCAGCTTATCGTTTAGGGGACCTCGGGCAGGGACCGGGGAGCTGTTTTTT. Its protein is CASSLSFRGPRAGTGELFF.

A single count supports this clone. V gene TRBV9 combines with J gene TRBJ2-3; 7 bases align to TRBD2. Germline trimming cut 4 bases from V and 0 bases from J; bases unmatched to any gene: 5. Per the germline V gene, CDR1 is SGDLS and CDR2 is YYNGEE. This CDR3 is 15 amino acids long. CDR3: CASSTRGISTDTQYF. CDR3 DNA: TGTGCCAGCAGCACGCGGGGGATTAGCACAGATACGCAGTATTTT.

J is TRBJ2-5 and V is TRBV14; TRBD1 is a possible D gene (5 bases). From germline, CDR1 is SGHDN and CDR2 FVKESK. The V and J ends lost 3 bases and 7 bases respectively, with 15 bases between them. This CDR3 spans 14 amino acids. CDR3 loop: CASSHTAGLRTQYF. The CDR3, as DNA: TGTGCCAGCAGCCATACGGCAGGGTTGCGGACCCAGTACTTC.

This clone appeared once. Other DNA sequences from this sample encode an identical CDR3 as well. This sequence joins TRBV6-5 and TRBJ1-2, with a tentative D call TRBD1 (6 bases). CDR1 is MNHEY and CDR2 is SVGAGI in the germline V gene. V lost 5 bases, J lost 5 bases, and 12 bases lay in between. There are 13 residues in the CDR3. The CDR3 coding sequence is TGTGCCAGCAGTCCTACAGGGAATTATGGCTACACCTTC. It encodes CASSPTGNYGYTF.

The rearrangement uses TRBV9 and TRBJ1-2; D possibly corresponds to TRBD1 (5 bases). Germline CDR1 and CDR2: SGDLS and YYNGEE. The CDR3 is 11 residues long. V gave up 5 bases and J gave up 4 bases, with 6 bases separating them. The CDR3 protein is CASRGVYGYTF. The CDR3 bases are TGTGCCAGCAGGGGGGTCTATGGCTACACCTTC.

V is TRBV19 and J is TRBJ1-5, with D perhaps matching TRBD1 (6 bases). CDR3 length equals 15 residues. Trimming took off 7 bases at V and 0 bases at J, with 13 bases between the two ends. Germline assignment: CDR1 LNHDA and CDR2 SQIVND (reference sequence). The CDR3 DNA follows: TGTGCCAGTAACCCAGGGGACCTTAGCAATCAGCCCCAGCATTTT. Amino acids: CASNPGDLSNQPQHF.

This clone has a handful of counts. This chain's CDR3 is CASSVGAGATSGANVLTF. CDR3 bases: TGTGCCAGCAGCGTAGGAGCGGGAGCGACGAGCGGGGCCAACGTCCTGACTTTC. The chain couples TRBV9 to TRBJ2-6; 8 nucleotides agree with TRBD2. Unmatched junction bases numbered 9, after V lost 0 bases and J lost 4 bases. This CDR3 has 18 amino acids. The V gene's germline CDR1 is SGDLS and CDR2 YYNGEE.

The chain links TRBV19 to TRBJ1-1, with 9 bases identical to TRBD1. The CDR3 contains 18 residues. CDR1 is LNHDA and CDR2 is SQIVND in the germline V gene (reference sequence). V shed 7 bases, J shed 8 bases, and the junction held 23 bases outside the gene matches. CDR3 bases: TGTGCCAGTACCACCCAGGTCCCCGGACAGGGGAGGGGAAAGGAAGCTTTCTTT. Its protein is CASTTQVPGQGRGKEAFF. The whole variable domain, filled in from reference TRBV19 and TRBJ1-1, reads DGGITQSPKYLFRKEGQNVTLSCEQNLNHDAMYWYRQDPGQGLRLIYYSQIVNDFQKGDIAEGYSVSREKKESFPLTVTSAQKNPTAFYLCASTTQVPGQGRGKEAFFGQGTRLTVV.

The V and J genes are TRBV5-1 and TRBJ2-2; 9 nucleotides match TRBD1. The CDR3 is made up of 14 amino acids. Unmatched junction bases numbered 7, after V lost 9 bases and J lost 4 bases. Germline CDR1 reads SGHRS; CDR2 reads YFSETQ. This chain's CDR3 is CATRVGQGTGELFF. Here the CDR3 DNA reads TGCGCCACCAGGGTGGGACAGGGCACCGGGGAGCTGTTTTTT. The variable domain in full, completed from reference TRBV5-1 and TRBJ2-2, reads KAGVTQTPRYLIKTRGQQVTLSCSPISGHRSVSWYQQTPGQGLQFLFEYFSETQRNKGNFPGRFSGRQFSNSRSEMNVSTLELGDSALYLCATRVGQGTGELFFGEGSRLTVL.

This rearrangement joins TRBV2 to TRBJ2-2, with 12 positions matching TRBD2. In germline, CDR1 is SNHLY, CDR2 FYNNEI. V shed 6 bases, J shed 7 bases, and the junction held 6 bases outside the gene matches. The CDR3 length is 15 residues. This chain's CDR3 is CASSILAGGIGELFF. DNA for the CDR3: TGTGCCAGCAGCATACTAGCGGGGGGTATCGGGGAGCTGTTTTTT.

The chain links TRBV28 to TRBJ2-2; no definite D call. The CDR3 has 14 amino acids. Germline lookup yields CDR1 MDHEN and CDR2 SYDVKM. Trimming took off 6 bases at V and 4 bases at J, with 12 bases between the two ends. The CDR3 sequence: CASRAPAATGELFF. The CDR3 bases are TGTGCCAGCAGGGCCCCGGCGGCCACCGGGGAGCTGTTTTTT.

The chain uses TRBV7-9 and TRBJ2-7; the match to TRBD2 covers 7 bases. This CDR3 has 14 residues. Germline V gives CDR1 SEHNR, CDR2 FQNEAQ (reference sequence). The ends lost 1 base at V and 5 bases at J; junction bases unmatched: 5. CDR3 DNA: TGTGCCAGCAGCTTAGTGGGGGGGACCCACGAGCAGTACTTC. As protein: CASSLVGGTHEQYF.